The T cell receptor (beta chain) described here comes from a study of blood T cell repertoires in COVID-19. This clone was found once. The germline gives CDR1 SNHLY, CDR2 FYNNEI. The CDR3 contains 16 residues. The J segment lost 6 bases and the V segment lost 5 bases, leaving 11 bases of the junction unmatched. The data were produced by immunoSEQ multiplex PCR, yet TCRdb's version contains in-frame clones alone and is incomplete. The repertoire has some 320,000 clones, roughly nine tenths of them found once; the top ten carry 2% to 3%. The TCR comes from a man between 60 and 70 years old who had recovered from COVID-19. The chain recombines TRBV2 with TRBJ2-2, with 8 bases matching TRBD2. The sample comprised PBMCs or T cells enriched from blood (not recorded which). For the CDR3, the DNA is TGTGCCAGCAGTACACGCGGGACTAGAAGCGCCGGGGAGCTGTTTTTT. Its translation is CASSTRGTRSAGELFF.